This T cell receptor beta chain was identified in a study of blood T cell repertoires in COVID-19. Study-level background: Sources were T cells, B-cell-depleted T cells, or PBMCs; the material itself was cDNA or gDNA.

TCRdb keeps only in-frame clones here, not all; method: immunoSEQ multiplex PCR. The repertoire has under 200,000 clones, roughly 80% of them found once; the top ten carry roughly 5.7%. CDR1 and CDR2 from the germline V gene are SQVTM and ANQGSEA. The CDR3 runs 13 residues. The V gene end was trimmed by 6 bases and the J gene end by 0 bases; junction bases not matched to a gene: 3. The clonotype was recovered from a woman in her thirties or forties with acute COVID-19. The sequencing input was PBMCs or T cells enriched from blood (not recorded which). The chain carries TRBV29-1 and TRBJ2-7, with 9 nucleotides matching TRBD2. DNA for the CDR3: TGCAGCGTCTGGACTAGCGCCTCCTACGAGCAGTACTTC. As protein: CSVWTSASYEQYF.